This T cell receptor beta chain was profiled in a study of blood T cell repertoires in COVID-19. Study background: Acute and convalescent COVID-19 specimens originated in the United States, Italy and Spain. Nucleic acid was either cDNA or gDNA, and it came from T cells, B-cell-depleted T cells, or PBMCs.

Per the original methods: By means of reference gene primer amplification, nucleated cell counts were estimated. The data were produced by immunoSEQ multiplex PCR, yet TCRdb's version contains in-frame clones alone and is incomplete. V and J calls and clone size are as listed in that table; D and trimming were resolved from the DNA. The sample has over 75,000 clones; roughly 84% are singletons. Germline-derived CDR1 and CDR2 are MNHEY and SMNVEV (reference sequence). Unmatched junction bases numbered 6, after V lost 10 bases and J lost 6 bases. The CDR3 is 12 residues long. This clone was recorded a few times.

Sequencing was done on a sample of peripheral blood. The chain carries TRBV27 and TRBJ2-1; TRBD2 matches 7 bases. This clonotype was obtained from a woman aged 80 or older with acute or convalescent COVID-19. CDR3 nucleotides: TGTGCCACCCAGACTAGCCCCAATGAGCAGTTCTTC. Encoded protein: CATQTSPNEQFF.